This T cell receptor (beta chain) was observed in a study of Ad26.COV2.S vaccination and SARS-CoV-2 variants. Study at large: As a participant in COV1001, the donor was in the Ad26.COV2.S trial arm. Ad26.COV2.S was injected intramuscularly once or twice, 56 days apart.

Sequencing used immunoSEQ multiplex PCR; TCRdb keeps in-frame clones, though not all of them. Among about 460,000 clones listed, 80% to 90% were seen once. The CDR3 runs to 19 residues. Trimming removed 0 bases from V and 5 bases from J, with 25 bases in between. The germline CDR1 and CDR2 sequences are LGHNA and YSLEER. The treatment: 15 to 20 received Ad26.COV2.S at low or high dose, single or two shots; about 5 received placebo; per-sample allocation not given. Following the first vaccine or placebo injection, samples were taken on day 63. It was Wuhan-strain SARS-CoV-2 spike that the Ad26 vaccine vector expressed. Findings of the study overall: Vaccine recipients and placebo recipients showed similar non-spike TCR breadth.

To note about this clone: As yet, its antigen is unknown.

This TCR was sampled from a person aged 18-65 years who received the Ad26.COV2.S COVID-19 vaccine or a placebo. The rearrangement links TRBV4-3 to TRBJ1-2, with D possibly being TRBD1 (5 bases). The source material was peripheral blood, sampled in a trial of Ad26.COV2.S vaccine versus placebo. CDR3 sequence reads: CASSQDLSDSPRDFYGYTF. As DNA, the CDR3 is TGCGCCAGCAGCCAAGATCTTTCGGACTCCCCGAGGGACTTTTATGGCTACACCTTC.